This entry features one TCR beta chain sequence. At least ten counts were recorded for this clonotype. Its antigen is unknown. There are no base qualities to consult, and no much larger clone falls within one base. The TCR beta CDR3 regions were amplified from RNA transcripts. A first-round RT-PCR of the TCR CDR3 used the HTBI primer set with the Qiagen OneStep RT-PCR kit. A second multiplex PCR round built the libraries, followed by size selection and purification. Paired-end sequencing of the libraries was performed with 100 bp reads on an Illumina HiSeq2000. The study's processing was this. SOAPnuke was used to process the raw data, removing reads that contained adapters or uncalled bases, had a mean Phred below 15, or lacked an exact match to the constant primer or identifier. COPE v1.2.5 was used to merge high-quality paired reads, and clonotypes were defined as unique nucleotide sequences. Clonotypes were aligned to IMGT TRBV, TRBD and TRBJ reference segments using MiTCR v1.1. Only V-J combinations with frequency above 0.0001, covering roughly 99% of repertoires, were analysed. A TCS score was defined as the ratio between F50 (clonal expansion) and ExV (chaos), using BLOSUM62-based TCRdist between CDR3 peptides within each V-J. Welch's t-statistics and random forest reduced roughly 540 V-J features to some 14, which were used in a naive Bayes classifier (R e1071). Clones were called with MiXCR by TCRdb after fastp trimmed the public reads at Q25, and only in-frame beta chains were retained. For every CDR3 protein sequence, its rows merge into one entry that carries the most common genes and DNA. TCRdb, not the original authors, processed these V and J calls. The sample yields roughly 170,000 distinct CDR3 sequences; 15% to 20% were counted once. The leading ten clones occupy 25% to 30% of the sample.

Stable Graves' hyperthyroidism was defined as the absence of progression to ophthalmopathy over 18 months of follow-up. Hyperthyroidism patients were aged 18 to 65 years and newly diagnosed, with disease duration of less than 2 months. The study excluded patients with uncontrolled infections, other autoimmune diseases, pregnancy or lactation. Diagnoses were established on the basis of clinical symptoms, serum thyroxine and TRAb, thyroid ultrasound, and orbital computed tomography. PBMCs were isolated from 8 to 10 ml of fresh peripheral blood by Ficoll-Paque density gradient centrifugation. Total RNA was extracted with Trizol reagent, and quality was checked on an Agilent 2100 Bioanalyzer. The entry originates in a study of T cells in Graves' hyperthyroidism and ophthalmopathy (dated by TCRdb to 2018 to 2020). As for the study more broadly: Peripheral blood samples were taken at the time of initial diagnosis, prior to any treatment. After blood sampling, hyperthyroidism patients were treated with methimazole at a starting dose of 30 mg daily, and ophthalmopathy patients were treated with high-dose intravenous methylprednisolone. Prospective prediction of ophthalmopathy was tested in an independent validation cohort of under 20 hyperthyroidism patients and 15 to 17 patients who later progressed to ophthalmopathy. The study also compared thyroid tissue and blood T-cell repertoires from more than five Graves' hyperthyroidism patients. A discovery cohort of roughly 100 patients, approximately 44 with Graves' ophthalmopathy and under 60 with stable Graves' hyperthyroidism, was used to find distinguishing TCR V-J signatures. For training and testing, the 100 or so patients in the discovery cohort were randomly divided in a 7:3 ratio. According to the paper, TCR Vbeta CDR3 sequencing was carried out on approximately 140 peripheral blood samples, which came from fewer than 50 ophthalmopathy, around 74 hyperthyroidism and around 17 progressor patients.

The germline V gene provides CDR1 SNHLY and CDR2 FYNNEI. Cut back by 7 bases and 4 bases, the V and J ends lie 11 bases apart. The CDR3 starts with the cysteine, ends with the phenylalanine, and has 12 residues. Only the CDR3 region is kept as DNA, spanning 36 bases read in frame from base 1. Here is what the overall study found, with its caveats: In cross-validation, a model built on a 13 V-J signature told ophthalmopathy apart from stable hyperthyroidism with 87.88% sensitivity and approximately 81% specificity, and in testing the same model reached 80%/75%. During validation, the model predicted progression to ophthalmopathy a median of around six months ahead of onset, with more than 55% sensitivity and about 75% specificity. Blood samples also contained most of the expanded thyroid clonotypes (frequency above 0.001), which suggests that blood repertoires may reflect thyroid immune responses. No statistical method was used to fix the sample size in advance, and group allocation was not hidden from the investigators.

This clonotype was obtained from a woman between 50 and 59 years old with Graves' hyperthyroidism. Recombination linked TRBV2 to TRBJ2-7; no confident D gene assignment can be made. Specimen: blood. The bases read TGTGCCAGCACCAAGGTGTTGTACGAGCAGTACTTC. This is translated as CASTKVLYEQYF.